This T cell receptor beta chain was obtained from a study of blood T cell repertoires in COVID-19. The wider study: Acute-phase and convalescent COVID-19 samples originated in the United States, Italy and Spain. In each case, the material was cDNA or gDNA derived from T cells, B-cell-depleted T cells, or PBMCs.

Source study methods: Amplification of reference gene primers was used by the study to estimate nucleated cell counts. Profiled with immunoSEQ multiplex PCR; TCRdb holds only in-frame clones, not every one. That table supplies the V and J calls and clone size; D and trimming were determined from the DNA. The table lists 150,000 to 200,000 clones, around 83% of them singletons. Seattle researchers signed up patients amid active infection and tracked them longitudinally. This CDR3 comprises 15 residues. The junction had 8 bases not matched to a gene; V was cut back by 5 bases and J by 5 bases. Germline V gene sequence: CDR1 MNHEY, CDR2 SMNVEV (reference sequence).

The source is a woman in her seventies with COVID-19, enrolled during active disease. V and J are TRBV27 and TRBJ2-1, with 8 bases fitting TRBD1. Sequencing input: peripheral blood. Here the CDR3 DNA reads TGTGCCAGCAGTGTTGGGACAGGACTCAACAATGAGCAGTTCTTC. This sequence encodes CASSVGTGLNNEQFF.